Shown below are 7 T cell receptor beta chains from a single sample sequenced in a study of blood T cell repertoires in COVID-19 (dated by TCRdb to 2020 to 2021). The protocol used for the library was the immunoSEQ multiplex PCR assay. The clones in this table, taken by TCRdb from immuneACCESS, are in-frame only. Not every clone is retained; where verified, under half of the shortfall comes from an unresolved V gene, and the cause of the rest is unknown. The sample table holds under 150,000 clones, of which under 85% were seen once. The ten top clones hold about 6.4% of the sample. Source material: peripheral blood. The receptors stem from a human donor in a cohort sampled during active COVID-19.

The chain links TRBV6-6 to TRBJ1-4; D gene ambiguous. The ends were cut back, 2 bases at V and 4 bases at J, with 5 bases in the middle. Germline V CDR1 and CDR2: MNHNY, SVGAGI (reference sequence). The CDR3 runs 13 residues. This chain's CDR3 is CASSYENNEKLFF. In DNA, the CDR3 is TGTGCCAGCAGTTACGAGAATAATGAAAAACTGTTTTTT.

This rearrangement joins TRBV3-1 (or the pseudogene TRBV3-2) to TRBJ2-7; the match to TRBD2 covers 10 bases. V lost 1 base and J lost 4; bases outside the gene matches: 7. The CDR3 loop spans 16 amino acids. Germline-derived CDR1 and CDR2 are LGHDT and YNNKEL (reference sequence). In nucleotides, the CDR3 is TGTGCCAGCAGCCAAGCACCTAGCGGGGGCAGATACGAGCAGTACTTC. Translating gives CASSQAPSGGRYEQYF.

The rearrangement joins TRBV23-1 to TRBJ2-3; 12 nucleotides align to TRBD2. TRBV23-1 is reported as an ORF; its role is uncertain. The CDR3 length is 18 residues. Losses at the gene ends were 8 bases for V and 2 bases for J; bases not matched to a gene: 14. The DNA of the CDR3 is TGCGCCAGCTTTTTAGACCAAAGGACTAGCGGGGACACAGATACGCAGTATTTT. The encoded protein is CASFLDQRTSGDTDTQYF.

CDR3 amino acids: CASSPLTSGGRNEQFF. CDR3 coding DNA: TGTGCCAGCAGTCCCCTGACTAGCGGGGGGCGGAATGAGCAGTTCTTC. The rearrangement uses TRBV2 and TRBJ2-1; 13 positions match TRBD2. Trimming took 5 bases from V and 7 from J; bases not matched to a gene: 8. The germline gives CDR1 SNHLY, CDR2 FYNNEI. The CDR3 extends over 16 amino acids.

The CDR3 is CASGQGRSTEAFF. CDR3 in DNA: TGTGCCAGCGGACAGGGAAGGAGCACTGAAGCTTTCTTT. The chain couples TRBV9 to TRBJ1-1; TRBD1 matches 8 bases. The germline V gene encodes CDR1 SGDLS and CDR2 YYNGEE. The junction had 6 bases not matched to a gene; V was cut back by 7 bases and J by 4 bases. CDR3 size: 13 residues.

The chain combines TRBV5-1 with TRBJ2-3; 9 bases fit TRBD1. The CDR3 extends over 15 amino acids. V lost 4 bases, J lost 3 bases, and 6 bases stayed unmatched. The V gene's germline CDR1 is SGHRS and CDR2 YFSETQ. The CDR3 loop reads CASSQPGTGTDTQYF. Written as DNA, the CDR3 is TGCGCCAGCAGCCAGCCCGGGACAGGGACAGATACGCAGTATTTT. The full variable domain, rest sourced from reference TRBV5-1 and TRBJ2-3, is KAGVTQTPRYLIKTRGQQVTLSCSPISGHRSVSWYQQTPGQGLQFLFEYFSETQRNKGNFPGRFSGRQFSNSRSEMNVSTLELGDSALYLCASSQPGTGTDTQYFGPGTRLTVL.

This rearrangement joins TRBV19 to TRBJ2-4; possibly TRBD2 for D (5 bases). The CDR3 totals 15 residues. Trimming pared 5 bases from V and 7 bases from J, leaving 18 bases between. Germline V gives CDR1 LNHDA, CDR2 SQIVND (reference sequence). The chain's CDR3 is CASSSTGVPGNIQYF. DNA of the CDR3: TGTGCCAGTAGTTCCACCGGGGTCCCGGGGAACATTCAGTACTTC. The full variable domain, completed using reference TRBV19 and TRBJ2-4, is DGGITQSPKYLFRKEGQNVTLSCEQNLNHDAMYWYRQDPGQGLRLIYYSQIVNDFQKGDIAEGYSVSREKKESFPLTVTSAQKNPTAFYLCASSSTGVPGNIQYFGAGTRLSVL.